The entry below gives a single T cell receptor beta chain sequence along with its context. The source of the sample is a study of blood T cell repertoires in COVID-19. Overall study: The United States, Italy and Spain provided the acute and convalescent COVID-19 samples. In each case, the material was cDNA or gDNA derived from T cells, B-cell-depleted T cells, or PBMCs.

CDR1 and CDR2 (germline): SGDLS, YYNGEE. This CDR3 comprises 14 residues. The germline V and J ends were trimmed by 0 bases and 1 base, with 6 bases remaining between them. Sequencing used immunoSEQ multiplex PCR; TCRdb keeps in-frame clones, though not all of them. Here the sample spans 65,000 or so clones, approximately 78% being singletons. V is TRBV9 and J is TRBJ2-3; D is unclear. The clonotype was recovered from a man of 80 years or more with acute or convalescent COVID-19. Sequenced material: peripheral blood. The CDR3: CASSVASGTDTQYF. The DNA of the CDR3 is TGTGCCAGCAGCGTAGCTTCGGGCACAGATACGCAGTATTTT.